The 27 T cell receptor beta chains listed next were all sequenced from one sample in a study of blood T cell repertoires in COVID-19. Sequenced by immunoSEQ multiplex PCR; TCRdb stores in-frame clones only, minus some. The sample lists approximately 230,000 clones, approximately 88% seen once, with 5% to 6.5% in the top ten. The sequencing input was peripheral blood. These receptors were obtained from a woman under 40 with COVID-19, enrolled during active disease.

The chain recombines TRBV18 with TRBJ2-7, with D unresolved. The V gene lost 3 bases and the J gene lost 6 bases, with 18 bases spanning the gap. The germline V gene encodes CDR1 KGHSH and CDR2 LQKENI. CDR3 length: 15 residues. The CDR3 nucleotides read TGTGCCAGCTCACCGGCGGCCACCCTTTTTGGCGAGCAGTACGTC. Encoded protein: CASSPAATLFGEQYV.

The chain couples TRBV28 to TRBJ1-2; TRBD1 aligns across 7 bases. Germline CDR1 is MDHEN and CDR2 is SYDVKM. After removal of 5 bases from V and 4 bases from J, the junction contained 7 bases not matched to a gene. This CDR3 comprises 14 residues. Here the CDR3 DNA reads TGTGCCAGCAGTACCGGGACAGTGTTCTATGGCTACACCTTC. This codes for CASSTGTVFYGYTF.

V and J are TRBV3-1 (or the pseudogene TRBV3-2) and TRBJ2-6; D is ambiguous. Germline V lookup: CDR1 LGHDT, CDR2 YNNKEL (reference sequence). Trimming left V 3 bases short and J 0 bases short, with 9 bases between. The CDR3 sequence is 16 residues long. The CDR3 DNA reads as TGTGCCAGCAGCCAGACACGAAGCTCTGGGGCCAACGTCCTGACTTTC. Amino acid sequence: CASSQTRSSGANVLTF.

The V and J genes are TRBV2 and TRBJ2-2, with D perhaps TRBD1 (5 bases). This CDR3 comprises 15 residues. From germline, CDR1 is SNHLY and CDR2 FYNNEI. Trimming cost V 1 base and J 5 bases, with 11 bases left between them. CDR3: CASSEDPQGTGELFF. For the CDR3, the DNA is TGTGCCAGCAGTGAAGACCCGCAGGGTACCGGGGAGCTGTTTTTT.

The V and J genes are TRBV21-1 and TRBJ1-2; the DNA was not compared with TRBD1, the D call given in the table. TRBV21-1 is a listed pseudogene. The CDR3 totals 13 residues. The CDR3, as DNA: TGTGCCAGCAGCAGGGGACATAACTATGGCTACACCTTC. As protein: CASSRGHNYGYTF.

The chain recombines TRBV29-1 with TRBJ2-7; 13 positions agree with TRBD2. The CDR3 is 15 amino acids. The V gene's germline CDR1 is SQVTM and CDR2 ANQGSEA. V shed 6 bases and J 1 base; nucleotides not matched to a gene: 6. DNA for the CDR3: TGCAGCGTGACTAGCGGGGGGCCGTGGTCCTACGAGCAGTACTTC. It encodes CSVTSGGPWSYEQYF.

This clone was observed a handful of times. The chain couples TRBV6-6 to TRBJ2-2; no clear D gene. Trimming took off 5 bases at V and 2 bases at J, with 12 bases between the two ends. The CDR3 is 15 amino acids. CDR1 is MNHNY, CDR2 SVGAGI, per germline (reference sequence). CDR3 in DNA: TGTGCCAGCAGTCCCCGGGTAGCCAACACCGGGGAGCTGTTTTTT. Its protein is CASSPRVANTGELFF.

The V call is TRBV3-1 (or the pseudogene TRBV3-2), the J call TRBJ2-3; tentative D call: TRBD2 (6 bases). CDR1 and CDR2 (germline): LGHDT, YNNKEL (reference sequence). Trimming shortened V by 0 bases and J by 2 bases, and 15 bases separated the two germline ends. The CDR3 is made up of 17 amino acids. CDR3 sequence (DNA): TGTGCCAGCAGCCAAGATAAAGGGACTTCCTACACAGATACGCAGTATTTT. It codes for CASSQDKGTSYTDTQYF.

The chain recombines TRBV19 with TRBJ1-2; perhaps TRBD1 as D (6 bases). The V end was cut by 6 bases, the J end by 8 bases, with 22 bases between. Germline V gene lookup returns CDR1 LNHDA and CDR2 SQIVND (reference sequence). The CDR3 length is 15 residues. CDR3 protein: CASSLLDSLLEGYTF. CDR3 nucleotide sequence: TGTGCCAGTAGCTTACTGGACAGCCTCCTTGAGGGCTACACCTTC.

This clone was counted a single time. At one end the junction does not follow the germline gene, possibly because of a read error. This chain connects TRBV2 to TRBJ1-2; D is unclear. Germline V gene data show CDR1 as SNHLY and CDR2 as FYNNEI. This CDR3 has 11 amino acids. CDR3 nucleotide sequence: TGTGCCAGCAGCCCCGGGAGGGTGGGTCCCTTC. It codes for CASSPGRVGPF.

As to this clone: Different DNA sequences within this sample yield the same CDR3. The rearrangement uses TRBV5-1 and TRBJ1-5; a possible D gene is TRBD1 (6 bases). V dropped 1 base and J dropped 2 bases, with 7 bases sitting between them. The CDR3 consists of 14 residues. The germline V gene encodes CDR1 SGHRS and CDR2 YFSETQ. The CDR3 region is CASSLSGGNQPQHF. Written as DNA, the CDR3 is TGCGCCAGCAGCTTGTCAGGGGGCAATCAGCCCCAGCATTTT. Variable domain in full (rest from reference TRBV5-1 and TRBJ1-5): KAGVTQTPRYLIKTRGQQVTLSCSPISGHRSVSWYQQTPGQGLQFLFEYFSETQRNKGNFPGRFSGRQFSNSRSEMNVSTLELGDSALYLCASSLSGGNQPQHFGDGTRLSIL.

V and J are TRBV6-1 and TRBJ1-5; the D gene is possibly TRBD1 (5 bases). This CDR3 is built from 14 residues. Germline CDR1 MNHNS, CDR2 SASEGT. V was shortened by 3 bases and J by 7 bases, with 13 bases between the two germline ends. This CDR3 is CASSEGQGLQPQHF. In DNA form, the CDR3 reads TGTGCCAGCAGTGAGGGTCAGGGCCTACAGCCCCAGCATTTT.

This rearrangement joins TRBV2 to TRBJ2-5; D may be TRBD2 (6 bases). Germline values: CDR1 SNHLY, CDR2 FYNNEI. The CDR3 runs to 13 residues. With 6 bases removed from V and 1 base from J, the gap between germline ends came to 9 bases. This chain's CDR3 is CASRRDGQETQYF. The DNA of the CDR3 is TGTGCCAGCAGGCGGGACGGCCAAGAGACCCAGTACTTC.

The V gene is TRBV12-3 or TRBV12-4, the J gene TRBJ2-3; 7 bases match TRBD1. The V segment lost 6 bases and the J segment 4 bases; nucleotides outside the gene matches: 4. This CDR3 is built from 13 residues. CDR3 in amino acids: CASSATGPDTQYF. CDR3 coding DNA: TGTGCCAGCAGCGCGACAGGGCCAGATACGCAGTATTTT.

V is TRBV2 and J is TRBJ1-5; D gene uncertain. The CDR3 loop spans 16 amino acids. CDR1 SNHLY and CDR2 FYNNEI come from the germline V gene. Trimming shortened V by 6 bases and J by 4 bases, and 19 bases separated the two germline ends. CDR3 sequence: CASRTLKGGFNQPQHF. CDR3 DNA sequence: TGTGCCAGCAGGACCCTCAAAGGAGGGTTTAATCAGCCCCAGCATTTT.

V usage is TRBV11-3 and J usage is TRBJ1-4; D is unresolved. Trimming shortened V by 1 base and J by 2 bases, and 14 bases separated the two germline ends. Looked up from germline, CDR1 is SGHNT and CDR2 is YENEEA. The CDR3 spans 17 residues. The CDR3, as DNA: TGTGCCAGCAGCTTAGTCCGGCGAGGTGGTACTAATGAAAAACTGTTTTTT. It codes for CASSLVRRGGTNEKLFF.

This clone has a handful of counts. The chain combines TRBV19 with TRBJ1-3, with D unresolved. This CDR3 contains 16 residues. V was cut by 1 base and J by 4 bases, with 14 bases left in between. Germline CDR1 LNHDA, CDR2 SQIVND (reference sequence). The CDR3 loop is CASSIALGLEGNTIYF. CDR3 DNA sequence: TGTGCCAGTAGTATAGCCCTCGGGTTGGAAGGAAACACCATATATTTT.

The chain couples TRBV19 to TRBJ1-3, with 9 bases fitting TRBD1. After removal of 5 bases from V and 0 bases from J, the junction contained 8 bases not matched to a gene. CDR3 size: 17 residues. Germline V lookup: CDR1 LNHDA, CDR2 SQIVND (reference sequence). CDR3 region: CASSPKGQGISGNTIYF. CDR3 coding DNA: TGTGCCAGTAGTCCCAAGGGACAGGGTATCTCTGGAAACACCATATATTTT.

The rearrangement links TRBV28 to TRBJ1-2; weak D call: TRBD1 (5 bases). CDR3 size: 12 residues. Between the trimmed V and J ends, which lost 2 bases and 13 bases, there was a span of 14 bases. The germline V gene encodes CDR1 MDHEN and CDR2 SYDVKM. CDR3 protein: CASSLTLQGPTF. For the CDR3, the DNA is TGTGCCAGCAGTTTAACCCTCCAGGGCCCCACCTTC.

V and J are TRBV5-4 and TRBJ2-3; 9 bases agree with TRBD2. The CDR3 is 16 residues long. J lost 2 bases, V lost 0 bases, and 4 bases had no gene match. The germline gives CDR1 SGHNT, CDR2 YYREEE (reference sequence). The CDR3 sequence is CASSLGTSGFTDTQYF. CDR3 nucleotides: TGTGCCAGCAGCTTGGGTACTAGCGGGTTCACAGATACGCAGTATTTT.

This clone was seen a single time. The chain employs TRBV10-3 and TRBJ2-3; no clear D. This CDR3 region has 13 residues. CDR1 is ENHRY and CDR2 is SYGVKD in the germline V gene. Trimming removed 6 bases from V and 3 bases from J, with 10 bases in between. This CDR3 is CAISSLRTDTQYF. The CDR3 DNA sequence: TGTGCCATCAGCTCTCTGAGAACAGATACGCAGTATTTT.

V gene TRBV2 combines with J gene TRBJ2-3; D may be TRBD1 (6 bases). The ends were cut back, 5 bases at V and 2 bases at J, with 14 bases in the middle. The CDR3 sequence is 15 residues long. CDR1 SNHLY and CDR2 FYNNEI come from the germline V gene. The CDR3 protein is CASSTVQGHTDTQYF. CDR3 sequence (DNA): TGTGCCAGCAGTACCGTTCAGGGACACACAGATACGCAGTATTTT.

This clone was picked up one time. The chain is built from TRBV6-5 and TRBJ2-1, with 7 nucleotides matching TRBD2. V dropped 2 bases and J dropped 4; count of bases not matched to a gene: 8. Looked up from germline, CDR1 is MNHEY and CDR2 is SVGAGI. The CDR3 runs to 16 residues. The CDR3 DNA follows: TGTGCCAGCAGTTACGGTCGGGACTATGCATACAATGAGCAGTTCTTC. It translates to CASSYGRDYAYNEQFF.

The genes are TRBV27 and TRBJ1-2, with D maybe TRBD1 (5 bases). Between the trimmed V and J ends, which lost 3 bases and 5 bases, there was a span of 16 bases. Germline assignment: CDR1 MNHEY and CDR2 SMNVEV (reference sequence). The CDR3 loop spans 15 amino acids. CDR3 nucleotide sequence: TGTGCCAGCAGTTTTGTTAGGGACGGACTATATGGCTACACCTTC. Translation: CASSFVRDGLYGYTF.

V is TRBV11-2 and J is TRBJ1-2, with D possibly matching TRBD1 (6 bases). Germline V gene data show CDR1 as SGHAT and CDR2 as FQNNGV. The CDR3 spans 18 residues. V shed 4 bases and J shed 0 bases, with 21 bases lying between them. The CDR3 DNA follows: TGTGCCAGCAGCTCCCCTCGTCAGACAGGCCCTTCTAACTATGGCTACACCTTC. It encodes CASSSPRQTGPSNYGYTF.

V is TRBV7-2 and J is TRBJ1-2; 9 bases fit TRBD1. Germline V gives CDR1 SGHTA, CDR2 FQGNSA. The CDR3 has 14 residues. V was pared by 5 bases and J by 8 bases, with 9 bases of the junction left unmatched. CDR3 protein: CASSLTQGASGYTF. The CDR3 DNA reads TGTGCCAGCAGCCTAACACAGGGGGCGAGCGGCTACACCTTC.

Comment on this clone: Other DNA sequences in the same sample also yield this CDR3. The chain combines TRBV6-5 with TRBJ2-5, with a tentative D call TRBD1 (6 bases). This CDR3 has 13 residues. Germline assignment: CDR1 MNHEY and CDR2 SVGAGI. V shed 5 bases and J shed 2 bases, with 9 bases lying between them. The CDR3 is CASSRTVQETQYF. As DNA, the CDR3 is TGTGCCAGCAGTAGGACAGTTCAAGAGACCCAGTACTTC.